The clone carrying this TCR beta chain came up many times. As yet, its antigen is unknown. Stated time point: persistent/refractory GD, antithyroid drugs over 5 years with positive TRAb. Extracted PBMC RNA gave rise to the TCR library. These data come from a study of regulatory T cells in long-lasting Graves disease. Whole-study findings and limits: Persistent Graves' patients showed less TCR diversity than newly diagnosed patients showed. Persistent disease favored TRBV28, TRBJ1-2 and TRBJ2-5. Sample size, which was small, may have reduced accuracy.

Sequencing libraries for TCR beta were prepared with iRepertoire HTBI primers and Arm-PCR of CDR3 regions. In the original processing: Detected in the samples were over 60 TRBV and approximately 14 TRBJ segments. MiXCR, applied by TCRdb to the multiplex PCR reads, yields one record per CDR3 protein. TCRdb, not the authors, supplied the V and J calls. The data hold fewer than 400,000 distinct CDR3 sequences, with 20% observed a single time. The CDR3 totals 12 residues. Looked up from germline, CDR1 is KGHSH and CDR2 is LQKENI. Trimming removed 2 bases at V and 9 bases at J, with 8 bases between. The specimen comprised peripheral blood mononuclear cells (PBMCs), sampled when the disease was refractory, from a patient treated with antithyroid drugs. The V and J genes are TRBV18 and TRBJ2-4; D remains ambiguous. The TCR originated in a female donor with Graves disease. The CDR3: CASSPGSGIQYF. The CDR3 region has the DNA TGTGCCAGCTCACCAGGGTCGGGCATTCAGTACTTC.